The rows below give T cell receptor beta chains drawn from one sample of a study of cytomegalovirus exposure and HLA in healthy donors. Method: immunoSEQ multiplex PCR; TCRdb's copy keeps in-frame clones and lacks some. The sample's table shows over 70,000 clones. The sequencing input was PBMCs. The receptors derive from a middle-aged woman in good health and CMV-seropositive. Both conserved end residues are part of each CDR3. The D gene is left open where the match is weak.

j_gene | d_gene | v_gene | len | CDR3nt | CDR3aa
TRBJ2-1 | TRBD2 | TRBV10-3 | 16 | TGTGCCATCAGTGCCTTAACTAGCGGAGGTTGGAATGAGCAGTTCTTC | CAISALTSGGWNEQFF
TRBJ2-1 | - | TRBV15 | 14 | TGTGCCACCAGCAGAGATCTCATGGCCTATGAGCAGTTCTTC | CATSRDLMAYEQFF
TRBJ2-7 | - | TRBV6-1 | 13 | TGTGCCACCGAGATAGACAGCTTTTACGAGCAGTACTTC | CATEIDSFYEQYF
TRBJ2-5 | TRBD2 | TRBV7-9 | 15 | TGTGCCAGCAGCTTACTAGCGGGAGGAGGAGAGACCCAGTACTTC | CASSLLAGGGETQYF
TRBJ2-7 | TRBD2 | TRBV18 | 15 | TGTGCCAGCTCACCAAGGACTAGCGGGCGCCTCGAGCAGTACTTC | CASSPRTSGRLEQYF
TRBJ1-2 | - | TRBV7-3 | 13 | TGTGCCAGCAGCTTACGGGAGAACTATGGCTACACCTTC | CASSLRENYGYTF
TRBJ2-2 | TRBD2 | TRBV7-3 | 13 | TGTGCCAGCAGCTTCGGGGGGTCGGGGGAGCTGTTTTTT | CASSFGGSGELFF
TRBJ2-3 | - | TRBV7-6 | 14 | TGTGCCAGCAGCCTCGGGCTAGCGAGCGATACGCAGTATTTT | CASSLGLASDTQYF
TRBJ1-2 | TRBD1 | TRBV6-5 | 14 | TGTGCCAGCAGTTACGGGCAGGGGGATCGTGGCTACACCTTC | CASSYGQGDRGYTF
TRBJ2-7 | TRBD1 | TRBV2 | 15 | TGTGCCAGCAGTGGGGGACAGGGGCCGTACTACGAGCAGTACTTC | CASSGGQGPYYEQYF
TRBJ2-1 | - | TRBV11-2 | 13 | TGTGCCAGCACTCCGGGACTTTACAATGAGCAGTTCTTC | CASTPGLYNEQFF
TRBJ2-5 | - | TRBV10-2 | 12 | TGCGCCAGCAGTCCGGACCAAGAGACCCAGTACTTC | CASSPDQETQYF
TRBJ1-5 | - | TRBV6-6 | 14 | TGTGCCAGCAGTTACGGGCAGGGCAATCAGCCCCAGCATTTT | CASSYGQGNQPQHF
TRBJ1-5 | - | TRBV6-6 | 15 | TGTGCCAGCAGTTATTTTTACAGGTCGGGTCAGCCCCAGCATTTT | CASSYFYRSGQPQHF
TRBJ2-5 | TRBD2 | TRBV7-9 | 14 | TGTGCCAGCAGCAGGAGCGGGGGGGAAGAGACCCAGTACTTC | CASSRSGGEETQYF
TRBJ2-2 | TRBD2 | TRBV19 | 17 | TGTGCCAGTAGTATTCCCAGCGGGGGGGCCGTCACCGGGGAGCTGTTTTTT | CASSIPSGGAVTGELFF
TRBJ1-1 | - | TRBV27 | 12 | TGTGCCAGCAGTTGGAGGGAAGCTGAAGCTTTCTTT | CASSWREAEAFF
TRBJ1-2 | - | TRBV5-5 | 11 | TGTGCCAGCGGCCCCCTGGTTGGCTACACCTTC | CASGPLVGYTF
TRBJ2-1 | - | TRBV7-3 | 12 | TGTGCCAGCAGCCCCAATTACAATGAGCAGTTCTTC | CASSPNYNEQFF
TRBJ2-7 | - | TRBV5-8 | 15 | TGTGCCAGCAGCGCCGCCGTTAGCGCAACCTACGAGCAGTACTTC | CASSAAVSATYEQYF